This TCR beta chain was recovered during a study of T cell repertoires and HLA-DP antigens. Deep-resolution sequencing targeted some 200,000 T cell genomes in pre-culture CD4+ samples. Assay used: immunoSEQ multiplex PCR; TCRdb lists only in-frame clones, some missing. The sample shows tens of thousands of clones, over 75% of them seen only once. CD4+ T cells were isolated untouched, approximately 98% pure. Germline V CDR1 and CDR2: MNHNS, SASEGT. The V gene end was trimmed by 3 bases and the J gene end by 1 base; junction bases not matched to a gene: 9. The CDR3 is 17 residues long. Note on this clone: Its cognate antigen is unknown.

The sequence was collected from a man in his 60s in good health and CMV-seronegative. The V call is TRBV6-1, the J call TRBJ1-1; TRBD1 agrees at 9 bases. The sequencing input was CD4+ T cells from PBMCs. CDR3 in DNA: TGTGCCAGCAGTGATTCGGACAGGGGAGTTTGGAACACTGAAGCTTTCTTT. Its protein product is CASSDSDRGVWNTEAFF.